These T cell receptor beta chains were read from a single sample in a study of shared clonotypes between healthy human individuals. TCRdb's table, derived via immunoSEQ multiplex PCR, lists solely in-frame clones and lacks some. The sample lists around 500,000 clones; more than 75% were seen once. What was sequenced was PBMCs. These receptors were obtained from a woman between 40 and 50 years old in good health. Some clones in this sample may be carry-over from other donors' samples. Each CDR3 is given with its conserved first and last residue. The order of the fields is V gene, clone size, D gene, J gene, CDR3 DNA, CDR3 protein. A D gene is named only where the DNA matches it firmly. Part of the rows lack a size; the others show once, few, many or a class for expanded clones.

V gene: TRBV4-2
clone size: -
D gene: -
J gene: TRBJ2-1
CDR3 DNA: TGTGCCAGCAGCCCGACTATCTACAATGAGCAGTTCTTC
CDR3 protein: CASSPTIYNEQFF

V gene: TRBV7-6
clone size: -
D gene: -
J gene: TRBJ2-7
CDR3 DNA: TGTGCCAGCAGCCTAGCCCTAGCTGAGGTCGAGCAGTACTTC
CDR3 protein: CASSLALAEVEQYF

V gene: TRBV10-1
clone size: -
D gene: -
J gene: TRBJ1-2
CDR3 DNA: TGCGCCAGCAGTGGCCGATCGCGAAAGACCTATGGCTACACCTTC
CDR3 protein: CASSGRSRKTYGYTF

V gene: TRBV10-3
clone size: -
D gene: -
J gene: TRBJ1-6
CDR3 DNA: TGTGCCTCTGGGTCAGGGGACGGATCACCCCTCCACTTT
CDR3 protein: CASGSGDGSPLHF

V gene: TRBV5-4
clone size: once
D gene: -
J gene: TRBJ1-1
CDR3 DNA: TGTGCCAGCAGCTTGGGACAAGAGAACACTGAAGCTTTCTTT
CDR3 protein: CASSLGQENTEAFF

V gene: TRBV7-2
clone size: few
D gene: TRBD1
J gene: TRBJ1-5
CDR3 DNA: TGTGCCAGCAGCCGGGACAGTAATCAGCCCCAGCATTTT
CDR3 protein: CASSRDSNQPQHF

V gene: TRBV13
clone size: -
D gene: -
J gene: TRBJ2-7
CDR3 DNA: TGTGCCAGCAGCTTAGGATTCTCCTACGAGCAGTACTTC
CDR3 protein: CASSLGFSYEQYF

V gene: TRBV4-1
clone size: -
D gene: -
J gene: TRBJ1-4
CDR3 DNA: TGCGCCAGCAGCCAAATGCCGCGGAATGAAAAACTGTTTTTT
CDR3 protein: CASSQMPRNEKLFF

V gene: TRBV5-1
clone size: -
D gene: -
J gene: TRBJ1-5
CDR3 DNA: TGCGCCAGCAGCTTGGAGGGCAGGGGCGATAGCAATCAGCCCCAGCATTTT
CDR3 protein: CASSLEGRGDSNQPQHF

V gene: TRBV27
clone size: -
D gene: -
J gene: TRBJ2-7
CDR3 DNA: TGTGCCAACCTCCCAGGGGACGACGAGCAGTACTTC
CDR3 protein: CANLPGDDEQYF

V gene: TRBV2
clone size: -
D gene: -
J gene: TRBJ1-4
CDR3 DNA: TGTGCCAGCAGTGGACAGGTACTTTATGAAAAACTGTTTTTT
CDR3 protein: CASSGQVLYEKLFF

V gene: TRBV7-3
clone size: -
D gene: -
J gene: TRBJ1-4
CDR3 DNA: TGTGCCAGCAGCTTATGGGGTGAAAAACTGTTTTTT
CDR3 protein: CASSLWGEKLFF

V gene: TRBV29-1
clone size: few
D gene: -
J gene: TRBJ1-1
CDR3 DNA: TGCAGCGCCATCTTGACCGAGAACACTGAAGCTTTCTTT
CDR3 protein: CSAILTENTEAFF

V gene: TRBV30
clone size: few
D gene: TRBD1
J gene: TRBJ1-2
CDR3 DNA: TGTGCCTGGAGTTGGCAGGGGGACCGCTACACCTTC
CDR3 protein: CAWSWQGDRYTF

V gene: TRBV6-1
clone size: few
D gene: -
J gene: TRBJ1-5
CDR3 DNA: TGTGCCAGCCGGTCTATGGCAGGTCAGCCCCAGCATTTT
CDR3 protein: CASRSMAGQPQHF

V gene: TRBV18
clone size: -
D gene: TRBD2
J gene: TRBJ2-2
CDR3 DNA: TGTGCCAGCAGAACTAGCGGGAACACCGGGGAGCTGTTTTTT
CDR3 protein: CASRTSGNTGELFF

V gene: TRBV7-2
clone size: -
D gene: -
J gene: TRBJ2-7
CDR3 DNA: TGTGCCAGCAGCTTAAAGTACGAGCAGTACTTC
CDR3 protein: CASSLKYEQYF

V gene: TRBV4-1
clone size: -
D gene: -
J gene: TRBJ2-6
CDR3 DNA: TGCGCCAGCAGCCGCCAGGGAGTTCTTGCCTCTGGGGCCAACGTCCTGACTTTC
CDR3 protein: CASSRQGVLASGANVLTF

V gene: TRBV6-5
clone size: -
D gene: -
J gene: TRBJ2-1
CDR3 DNA: TGTGCCAGCAGGGCGGACAGCGGCAGCAATGAGCAGTTCTTC
CDR3 protein: CASRADSGSNEQFF

V gene: TRBV27
clone size: -
D gene: -
J gene: TRBJ2-1
CDR3 DNA: TGTGCCAGCAGTTTTGACGGGAGCTACAATGAGCAGTTCTTC
CDR3 protein: CASSFDGSYNEQFF

V gene: TRBV14
clone size: -
D gene: -
J gene: TRBJ2-1
CDR3 DNA: TGTGCCAGCAGCCTCAGTTCCGCTGAGCAGTTCTTC
CDR3 protein: CASSLSSAEQFF

V gene: TRBV4-2
clone size: -
D gene: -
J gene: TRBJ1-1
CDR3 DNA: TGTGCCAGCAGCCAACCCTCCCGACCACCTACTGAAGCTTTCTTT
CDR3 protein: CASSQPSRPPTEAFF

V gene: TRBV30
clone size: many
D gene: -
J gene: TRBJ2-7
CDR3 DNA: TGTGCCTGGAGTGGCACCTACGAGCAGTACTTC
CDR3 protein: CAWSGTYEQYF

V gene: TRBV15
clone size: once
D gene: -
J gene: TRBJ1-4
CDR3 DNA: TGTGCCACCAGTCGGACAGCCACTAATGAAAAACTGTTTTTT
CDR3 protein: CATSRTATNEKLFF

V gene: TRBV2
clone size: -
D gene: TRBD1
J gene: TRBJ1-4
CDR3 DNA: TGTGCCAGCAGAAAGGGACAGGGTGGGGAAAAACTGTTTTTT
CDR3 protein: CASRKGQGGEKLFF

V gene: TRBV5-1
clone size: -
D gene: TRBD1
J gene: TRBJ2-5
CDR3 DNA: TGCGCCAGCAGCTCACAGGGGGCTCAGGGGACCCAGTACTTC
CDR3 protein: CASSSQGAQGTQYF

V gene: TRBV11-2
clone size: once
D gene: -
J gene: TRBJ2-1
CDR3 DNA: TGTGCCAGCAGCGCCCCGAAGTTAGCTTCTTACAATGAGCAGTTCTTC
CDR3 protein: CASSAPKLASYNEQFF

V gene: TRBV30
clone size: -
D gene: -
J gene: TRBJ2-7
CDR3 DNA: TGTGCCTGGAGTGTAAAGATTTCGTCCTGGGAGCAGTACTTC
CDR3 protein: CAWSVKISSWEQYF

V gene: TRBV30
clone size: -
D gene: -
J gene: TRBJ2-1
CDR3 DNA: TGTGCCTGGAAGAGGGATAGCTCCTACAATGAGCAGTTCTTC
CDR3 protein: CAWKRDSSYNEQFF

V gene: TRBV5-1
clone size: once
D gene: -
J gene: TRBJ1-2
CDR3 DNA: TGCGCCAGCAGCTTGGAGGGGCGTGGGGGTGGCTACACCTTC
CDR3 protein: CASSLEGRGGGYTF

V gene: TRBV28
clone size: once
D gene: TRBD2
J gene: TRBJ2-7
CDR3 DNA: TGTGCCAGCAGTTTAGGGCTAGCGGGATTACACTACGAGCAGTACTTC
CDR3 protein: CASSLGLAGLHYEQYF

V gene: TRBV13
clone size: -
D gene: TRBD2
J gene: TRBJ2-3
CDR3 DNA: TGTGCCAGCAGCTTAATGGGACTAGTTTTCCCAGATACGCAGTATTTT
CDR3 protein: CASSLMGLVFPDTQYF

V gene: TRBV7-3
clone size: once
D gene: TRBD2
J gene: TRBJ2-1
CDR3 DNA: TGTGCCAGCAGCTTAATGAAGGCGGGAGGCAGTGTTGAGCAGTTCTTC
CDR3 protein: CASSLMKAGGSVEQFF

V gene: TRBV6-1
clone size: -
D gene: TRBD1
J gene: TRBJ2-7
CDR3 DNA: TGTGCCAGCAGTGAAGAAGGGACAGGGGGAGGATACGAGCAGTACTTC
CDR3 protein: CASSEEGTGGGYEQYF

V gene: TRBV19
clone size: -
D gene: -
J gene: TRBJ1-1
CDR3 DNA: TGTGCCAGTAGTGTACGGGAGAGTCTGAACACTGAAGCTTTCTTT
CDR3 protein: CASSVRESLNTEAFF

V gene: TRBV7-6
clone size: few
D gene: -
J gene: TRBJ2-2
CDR3 DNA: TGTGCCAGTAGCTTAATGGGCGGGACCAACACCGGGGAGCTGTTTTTT
CDR3 protein: CASSLMGGTNTGELFF

V gene: TRBV7-7
clone size: -
D gene: TRBD2
J gene: TRBJ2-5
CDR3 DNA: TGTGCTAGCAGTCGGAGCGGGAACCAAGAGACCCAGTACTTC
CDR3 protein: CASSRSGNQETQYF

V gene: TRBV19
clone size: once
D gene: -
J gene: TRBJ1-3
CDR3 DNA: TGTGCCAGTAGTATAGTCGGGACAACCGGCAACACCATATATTTT
CDR3 protein: CASSIVGTTGNTIYF

V gene: TRBV5-4
clone size: -
D gene: TRBD2
J gene: TRBJ2-1
CDR3 DNA: TGTGCCAGCAGCTTGTGGGAGCGGGAGGCTCTTGAGCAGTTCTTC
CDR3 protein: CASSLWEREALEQFF

V gene: TRBV30
clone size: -
D gene: -
J gene: TRBJ1-1
CDR3 DNA: TGTGCCTGGAGTGTACCCGGGGTGAACACTGAAGCTTTCTTT
CDR3 protein: CAWSVPGVNTEAFF

V gene: TRBV6-1
clone size: -
D gene: TRBD1
J gene: TRBJ1-4
CDR3 DNA: TGTGCCAGCATAGACAGGGGTGACTCTAATGAAAAACTGTTTTTT
CDR3 protein: CASIDRGDSNEKLFF

V gene: TRBV6-1
clone size: -
D gene: TRBD1
J gene: TRBJ1-1
CDR3 DNA: TGTGCCAGCAGTGTCTTCGGGACAGGGGTGTTTAGCACTGAAGCTTTCTTT
CDR3 protein: CASSVFGTGVFSTEAFF

V gene: TRBV18
clone size: -
D gene: -
J gene: TRBJ2-5
CDR3 DNA: TGTGCCAGCTCACCGGGACAAAGAGAGACCCAGTACTTC
CDR3 protein: CASSPGQRETQYF

V gene: TRBV13
clone size: -
D gene: TRBD2
J gene: TRBJ2-3
CDR3 DNA: TGTGCCAGCAGCTTAATGCTAGCGGGATGGGGCACAGATACGCAGTATTTT
CDR3 protein: CASSLMLAGWGTDTQYF

V gene: TRBV7-8
clone size: -
D gene: -
J gene: TRBJ1-5
CDR3 DNA: TGTGCCAGCAGCTTTGGGGCCCCGGATCAGCCCCAGCATTTT
CDR3 protein: CASSFGAPDQPQHF

V gene: TRBV4-2
clone size: -
D gene: -
J gene: TRBJ2-7
CDR3 DNA: TGTGCCAGCAGCCTCGGCTACGAGCAGTACTTC
CDR3 protein: CASSLGYEQYF

V gene: TRBV10-3
clone size: few
D gene: TRBD2
J gene: TRBJ2-7
CDR3 DNA: TGTGCCATCGCGGGAGGGCCACAGGAGCAGTACTTC
CDR3 protein: CAIAGGPQEQYF

V gene: TRBV11-1
clone size: -
D gene: -
J gene: TRBJ2-5
CDR3 DNA: TGTGCCAGCAGCTCCTCCGGGGCTGGAGGGCAAGAGACCCAGTACTTC
CDR3 protein: CASSSSGAGGQETQYF

V gene: TRBV6-4
clone size: -
D gene: -
J gene: TRBJ1-6
CDR3 DNA: TGTGCCAGCAGTGAATCCGGAAATTCACCCCTCCACTTT
CDR3 protein: CASSESGNSPLHF

V gene: TRBV27
clone size: -
D gene: -
J gene: TRBJ2-1
CDR3 DNA: TGTGCCAGCAGTCAGAGGGAAAGCTCCTACAATGAGCAGTTCTTC
CDR3 protein: CASSQRESSYNEQFF